This T cell receptor beta chain was observed in a study of T cell responses to AZD1222 COVID-19 vaccine. Study summary: Second-dose intervals near 4 or 12 weeks were combined. General study points: Donors were mostly white British, more females; clonal diversity possibly underestimated. Researchers took repertoire samples only after the peak T cell response had come. When two AZD1222 doses had been given, Spike-specific TCR breadth and depth rose.

To note about this clone: Antigen specificity is unknown.

Method: immunoSEQ multiplex PCR; TCRdb's copy keeps in-frame clones and lacks some. The sample records 150,000 to 200,000 clones, 85% to 90% being singletons. This CDR3 region has 12 residues. V was shortened by 10 bases and J by 6 bases, with 13 bases between the two germline ends. Germline V lookup: CDR1 SNHLY, CDR2 FYNNEI. The receptor comes from an adult in good health. The V gene is TRBV2, the J gene TRBJ1-3; possible D gene TRBD1, 6 bases. The specimen was peripheral blood, collected on day 0 of AZD1222 vaccination. CDR3 sequence reads: CAMDRRANTIYF. CDR3 coding DNA: TGTGCCATGGACAGAAGGGCAAACACCATATATTTT.